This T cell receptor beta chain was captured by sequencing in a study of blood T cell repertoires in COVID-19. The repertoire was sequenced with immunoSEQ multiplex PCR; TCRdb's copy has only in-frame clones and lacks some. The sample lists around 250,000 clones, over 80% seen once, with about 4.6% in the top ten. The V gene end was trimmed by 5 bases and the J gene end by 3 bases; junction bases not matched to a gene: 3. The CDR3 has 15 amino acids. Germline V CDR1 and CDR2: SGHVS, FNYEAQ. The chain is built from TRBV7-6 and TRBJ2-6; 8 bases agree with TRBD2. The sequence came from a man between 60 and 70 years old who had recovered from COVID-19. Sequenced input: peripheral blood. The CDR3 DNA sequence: TGTGCCAGCAGCCCGGGACTAGGTGGGGCCAACGTCCTGACTTTC. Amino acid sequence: CASSPGLGGANVLTF.